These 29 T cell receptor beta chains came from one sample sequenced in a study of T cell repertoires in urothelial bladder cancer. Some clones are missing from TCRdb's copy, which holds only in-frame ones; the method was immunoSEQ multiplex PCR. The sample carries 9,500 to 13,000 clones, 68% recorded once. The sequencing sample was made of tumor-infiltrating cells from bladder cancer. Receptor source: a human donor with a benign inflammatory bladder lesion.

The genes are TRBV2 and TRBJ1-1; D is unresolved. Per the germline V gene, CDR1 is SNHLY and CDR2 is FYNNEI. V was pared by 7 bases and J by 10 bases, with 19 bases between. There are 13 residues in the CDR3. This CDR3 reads CASTVGPISGAFF. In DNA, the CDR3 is TGTGCCAGCACCGTAGGGCCCATCAGCGGAGCTTTCTTT.

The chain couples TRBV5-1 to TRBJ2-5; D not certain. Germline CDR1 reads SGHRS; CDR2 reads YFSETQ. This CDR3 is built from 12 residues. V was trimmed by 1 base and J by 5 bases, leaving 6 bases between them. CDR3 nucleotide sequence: TGCGCCAGCAGCTTGAGTAGGGAGACCCAGTACTTC. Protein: CASSLSRETQYF.

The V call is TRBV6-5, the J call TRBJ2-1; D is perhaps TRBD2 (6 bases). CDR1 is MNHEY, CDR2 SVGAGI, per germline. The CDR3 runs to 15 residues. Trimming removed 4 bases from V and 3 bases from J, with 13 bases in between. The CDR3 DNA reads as TGTGCCAGCAGTTCTAAGCGGGTAGGCTACAATGAGCAGTTCTTC. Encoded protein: CASSSKRVGYNEQFF.

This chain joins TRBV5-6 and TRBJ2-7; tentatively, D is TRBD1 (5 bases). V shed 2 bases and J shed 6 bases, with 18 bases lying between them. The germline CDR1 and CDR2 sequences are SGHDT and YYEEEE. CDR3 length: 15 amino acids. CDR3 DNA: TGTGCCAGCAGCTTCGGCCGGTTAGGGGCAAGCGAGCAGTACTTC. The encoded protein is CASSFGRLGASEQYF.

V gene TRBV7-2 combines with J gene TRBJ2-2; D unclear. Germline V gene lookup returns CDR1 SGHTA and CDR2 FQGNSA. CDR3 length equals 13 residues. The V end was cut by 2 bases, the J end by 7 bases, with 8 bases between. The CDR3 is CASSLYPGGELFF. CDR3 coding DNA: TGTGCCAGCAGCTTATACCCTGGCGGGGAGCTGTTTTTT. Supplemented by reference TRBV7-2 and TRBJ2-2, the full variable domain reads GAGVSQSPSNKVTEKGKDVELRCDPISGHTALYWYRQSLGQGLEFLIYFQGNSAPDKSGLPSDRFSAERTGGSVSTLTIQRTQQEDSAVYLCASSLYPGGELFFGEGSRLTVL.

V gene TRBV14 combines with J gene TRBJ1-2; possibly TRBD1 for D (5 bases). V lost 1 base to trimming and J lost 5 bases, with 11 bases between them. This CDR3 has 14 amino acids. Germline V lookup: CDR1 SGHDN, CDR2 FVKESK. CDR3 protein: CASSQVGGVYGYTF. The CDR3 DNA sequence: TGTGCCAGCAGCCAAGTGGGGGGAGTGTATGGCTACACCTTC.

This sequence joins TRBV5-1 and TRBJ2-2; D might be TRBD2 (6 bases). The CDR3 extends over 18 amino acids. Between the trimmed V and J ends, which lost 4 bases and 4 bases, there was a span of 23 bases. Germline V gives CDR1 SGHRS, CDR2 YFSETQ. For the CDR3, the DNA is TGCGCCAGCAGCCTGGGTCTAGGTTTCGGGGGAGTCACCGGGGAGCTGTTTTTT. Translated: CASSLGLGFGGVTGELFF.

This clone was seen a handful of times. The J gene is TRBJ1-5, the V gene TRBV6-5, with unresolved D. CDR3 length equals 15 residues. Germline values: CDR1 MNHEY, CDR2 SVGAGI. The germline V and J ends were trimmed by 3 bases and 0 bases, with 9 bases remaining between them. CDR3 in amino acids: CASSYTQYSNQPQHF. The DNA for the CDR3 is TGTGCCAGCAGTTATACCCAGTATAGCAATCAGCCCCAGCATTTT.

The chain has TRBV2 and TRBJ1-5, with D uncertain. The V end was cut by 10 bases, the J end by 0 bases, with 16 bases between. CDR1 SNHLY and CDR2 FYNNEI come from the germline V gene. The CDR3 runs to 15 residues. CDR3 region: CAKDRHPHSNQPQHF. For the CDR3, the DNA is TGTGCCAAGGACCGACACCCACATAGCAATCAGCCCCAGCATTTT.

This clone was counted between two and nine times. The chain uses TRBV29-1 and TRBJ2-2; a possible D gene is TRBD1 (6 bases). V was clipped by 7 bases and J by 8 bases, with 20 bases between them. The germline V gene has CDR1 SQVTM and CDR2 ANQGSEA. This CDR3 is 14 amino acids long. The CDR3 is CSASLQGLGGELFF. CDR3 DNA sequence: TGCAGCGCTTCCTTACAGGGCTTGGGTGGGGAGCTGTTTTTT.

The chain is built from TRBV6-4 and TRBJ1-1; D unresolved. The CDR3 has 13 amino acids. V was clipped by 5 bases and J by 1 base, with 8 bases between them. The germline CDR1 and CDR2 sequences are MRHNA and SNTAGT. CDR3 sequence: CASSRTANTEAFF. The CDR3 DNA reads TGTGCCAGCAGTCGTACAGCGAACACTGAAGCTTTCTTT.

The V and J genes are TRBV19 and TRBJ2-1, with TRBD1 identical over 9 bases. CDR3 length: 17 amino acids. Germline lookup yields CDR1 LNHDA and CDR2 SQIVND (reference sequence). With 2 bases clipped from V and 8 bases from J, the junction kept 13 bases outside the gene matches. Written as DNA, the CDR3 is TGTGCCAGTAGTATATTAGGAACGGACAGGGGTCGGGATGAGCAGTTCTTC. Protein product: CASSILGTDRGRDEQFF. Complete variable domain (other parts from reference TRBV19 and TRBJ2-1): DGGITQSPKYLFRKEGQNVTLSCEQNLNHDAMYWYRQDPGQGLRLIYYSQIVNDFQKGDIAEGYSVSREKKESFPLTVTSAQKNPTAFYLCASSILGTDRGRDEQFFGPGTRLTVL.

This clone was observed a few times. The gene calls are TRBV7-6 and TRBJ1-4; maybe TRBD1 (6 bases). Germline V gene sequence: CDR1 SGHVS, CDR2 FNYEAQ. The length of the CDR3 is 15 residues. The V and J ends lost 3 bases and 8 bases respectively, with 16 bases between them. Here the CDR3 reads CASSFEGRGREKLFF. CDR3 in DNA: TGTGCCAGCAGCTTTGAAGGTCGGGGGCGAGAAAAACTGTTTTTT.

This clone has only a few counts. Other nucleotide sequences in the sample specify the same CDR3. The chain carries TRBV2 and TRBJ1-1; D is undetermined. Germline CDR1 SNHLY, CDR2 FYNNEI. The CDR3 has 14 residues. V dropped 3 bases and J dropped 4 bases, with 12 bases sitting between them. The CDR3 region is CASSDLRDSTEAFF. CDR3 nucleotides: TGTGCCAGCAGTGACTTGCGAGATTCCACTGAAGCTTTCTTT.

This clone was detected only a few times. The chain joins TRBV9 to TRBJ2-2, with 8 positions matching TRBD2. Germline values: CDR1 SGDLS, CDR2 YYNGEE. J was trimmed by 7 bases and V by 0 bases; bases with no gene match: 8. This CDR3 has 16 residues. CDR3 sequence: CASSVGGSGEFGELFF. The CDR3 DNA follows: TGTGCCAGCAGCGTAGGCGGTAGCGGGGAATTCGGGGAGCTGTTTTTT.

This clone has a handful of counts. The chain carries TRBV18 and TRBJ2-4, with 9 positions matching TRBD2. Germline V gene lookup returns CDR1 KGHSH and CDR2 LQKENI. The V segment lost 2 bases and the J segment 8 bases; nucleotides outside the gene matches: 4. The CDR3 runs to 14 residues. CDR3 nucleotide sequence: TGTGCCAGCTCACCAGGAGCGGGGGGAGACATTCAGTACTTC. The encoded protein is CASSPGAGGDIQYF.

CDR3 region: CSAVKDREQYF. CDR3 in DNA: TGCAGTGCTGTAAAGGATCGCGAGCAGTACTTC. The chain has TRBV20-1 and TRBJ2-7; D not resolved. Per germline, CDR1 DFQATT and CDR2 SNEGSKA (reference sequence). The CDR3 runs to 11 residues. Trimming cost V 5 bases and J 6 bases, with 11 bases left between them.

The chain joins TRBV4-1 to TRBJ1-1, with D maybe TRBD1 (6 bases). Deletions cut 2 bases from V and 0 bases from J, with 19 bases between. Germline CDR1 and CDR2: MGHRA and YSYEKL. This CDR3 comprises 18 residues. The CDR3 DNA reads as TGCGCCAGCAGCCAAAGGGGGATTGGACAGACCTTGAACACTGAAGCTTTCTTT. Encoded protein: CASSQRGIGQTLNTEAFF.

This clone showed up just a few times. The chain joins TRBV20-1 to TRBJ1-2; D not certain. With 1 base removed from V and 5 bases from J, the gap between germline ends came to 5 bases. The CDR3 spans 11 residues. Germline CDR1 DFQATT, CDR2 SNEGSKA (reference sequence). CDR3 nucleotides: TGCAGTGCTAGAGTGAATTATGGCTACACCTTC. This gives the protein CSARVNYGYTF.

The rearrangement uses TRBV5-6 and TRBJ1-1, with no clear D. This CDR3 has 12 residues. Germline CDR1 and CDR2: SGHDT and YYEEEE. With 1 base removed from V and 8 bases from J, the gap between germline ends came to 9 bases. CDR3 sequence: CASSLNSGEAFF. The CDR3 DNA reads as TGTGCCAGCAGCTTGAACAGCGGAGAAGCTTTCTTT.

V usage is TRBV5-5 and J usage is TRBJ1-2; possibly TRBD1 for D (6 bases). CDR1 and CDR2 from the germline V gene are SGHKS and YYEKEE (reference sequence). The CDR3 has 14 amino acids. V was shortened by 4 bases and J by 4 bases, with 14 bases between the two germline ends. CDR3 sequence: CASSPEGEVYGYTF. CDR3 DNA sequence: TGTGCCAGCAGCCCAGAGGGGGAGGTCTATGGCTACACCTTC.

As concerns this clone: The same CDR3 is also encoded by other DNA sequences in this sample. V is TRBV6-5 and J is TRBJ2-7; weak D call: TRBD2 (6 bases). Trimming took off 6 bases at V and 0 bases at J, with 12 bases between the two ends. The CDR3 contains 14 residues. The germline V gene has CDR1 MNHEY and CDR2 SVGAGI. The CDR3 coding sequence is TGTGCCAGCAGGGGGACTGCCAGCTCCTACGAGCAGTACTTC. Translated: CASRGTASSYEQYF.

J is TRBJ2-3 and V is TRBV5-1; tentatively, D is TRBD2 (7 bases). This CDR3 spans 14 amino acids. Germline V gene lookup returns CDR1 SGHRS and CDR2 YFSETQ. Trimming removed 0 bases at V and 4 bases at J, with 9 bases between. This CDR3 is CASSLVRGPDTQYF. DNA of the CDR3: TGCGCCAGCAGCTTGGTGCGGGGGCCAGATACGCAGTATTTT.

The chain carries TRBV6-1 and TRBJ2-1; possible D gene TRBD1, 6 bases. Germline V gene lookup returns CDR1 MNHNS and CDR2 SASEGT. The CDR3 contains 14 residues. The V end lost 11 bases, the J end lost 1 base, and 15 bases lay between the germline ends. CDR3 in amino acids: CAATRGWSYNEQFF. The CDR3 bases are TGTGCCGCAACCAGGGGTTGGTCCTACAATGAGCAGTTCTTC.

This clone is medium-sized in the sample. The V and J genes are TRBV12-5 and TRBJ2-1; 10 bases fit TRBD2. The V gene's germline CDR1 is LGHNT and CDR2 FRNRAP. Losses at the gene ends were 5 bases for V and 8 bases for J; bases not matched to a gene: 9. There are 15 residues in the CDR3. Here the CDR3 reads CASGRGLAVSDEQFF. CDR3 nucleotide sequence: TGTGCTAGTGGTCGAGGACTAGCGGTTAGCGATGAGCAGTTCTTC.

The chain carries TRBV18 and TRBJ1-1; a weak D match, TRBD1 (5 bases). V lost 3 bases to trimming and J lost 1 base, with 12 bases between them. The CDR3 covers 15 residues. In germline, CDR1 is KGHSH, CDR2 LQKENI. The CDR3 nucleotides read TGTGCCAGCTCACCTTCGGGACTTACGAACACTGAAGCTTTCTTT. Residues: CASSPSGLTNTEAFF.

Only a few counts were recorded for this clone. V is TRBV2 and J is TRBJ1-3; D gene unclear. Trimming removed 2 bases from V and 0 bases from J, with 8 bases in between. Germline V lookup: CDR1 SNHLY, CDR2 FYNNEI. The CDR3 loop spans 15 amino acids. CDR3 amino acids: CASSEFALSGNTIYF. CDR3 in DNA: TGTGCCAGCAGTGAATTTGCCCTCTCTGGAAACACCATATATTTT.

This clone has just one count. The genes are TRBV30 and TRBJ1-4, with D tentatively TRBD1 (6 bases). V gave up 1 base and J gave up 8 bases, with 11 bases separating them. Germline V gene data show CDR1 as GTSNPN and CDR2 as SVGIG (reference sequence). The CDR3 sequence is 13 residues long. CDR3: CAWSGRGGEKLFF. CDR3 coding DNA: TGTGCCTGGAGTGGCAGGGGTGGGGAAAAACTGTTTTTT.

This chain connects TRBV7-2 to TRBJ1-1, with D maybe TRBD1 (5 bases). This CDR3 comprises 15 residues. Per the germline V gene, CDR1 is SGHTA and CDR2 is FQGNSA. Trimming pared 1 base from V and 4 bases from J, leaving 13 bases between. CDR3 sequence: CASSLVSRGATEAFF. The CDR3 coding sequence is TGTGCCAGCAGCTTAGTTTCACGCGGGGCCACTGAAGCTTTCTTT.